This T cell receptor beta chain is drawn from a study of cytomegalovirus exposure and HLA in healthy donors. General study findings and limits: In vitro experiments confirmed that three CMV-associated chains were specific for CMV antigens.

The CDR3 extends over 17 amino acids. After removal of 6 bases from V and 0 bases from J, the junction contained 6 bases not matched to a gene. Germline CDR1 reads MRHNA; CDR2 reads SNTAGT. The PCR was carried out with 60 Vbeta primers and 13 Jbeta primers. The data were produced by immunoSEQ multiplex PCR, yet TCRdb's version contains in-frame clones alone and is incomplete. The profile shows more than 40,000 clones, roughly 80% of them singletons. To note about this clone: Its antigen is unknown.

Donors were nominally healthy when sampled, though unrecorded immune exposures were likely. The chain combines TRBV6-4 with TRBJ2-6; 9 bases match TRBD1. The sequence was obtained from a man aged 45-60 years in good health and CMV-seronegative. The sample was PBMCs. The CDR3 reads CASSPDRGDSGANVLTF. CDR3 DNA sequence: TGTGCCAGCAGCCCCGACAGGGGGGACTCTGGGGCCAACGTCCTGACTTTC.